Included here is one T cell receptor beta chain sequence, with context. There is no known antigen for this receptor. The sample holds no much larger clone one base away, and base qualities are not on file. The collaborating institutions used their own protocols to collect whole blood in K2EDTA tubes. Collaborator samples were shipped for TCRbeta analysis as frozen whole blood, isolated PBMCs, or DNA extracted from either sample type. Reading the germline V gene gives CDR1 SQVTM and CDR2 ANQGSEA. The CDR3 runs 14 residues from the cysteine to the phenylalanine. The retained sequence is limited to the CDR3, 42 bases, with the frame set at the first base. V sheds 6 bases and J sheds 0 bases, leaving 14 bases between their ends. TCRbeta CDR3 regions were amplified from genomic DNA using the immunoSEQ Assay, a bias-controlled multiplex PCR. The published analysis was carried out like this. Within the assay, amplification of reference gene primers was used to estimate how many nucleated cells each sample contained. To quantify the absolute abundance of each unique TCRbeta CDR3 rearrangement, sequence reads were collapsed and filtered. For each sample, productive Simpson clonality was calculated as the square root of Simpson's diversity index over productive rearrangements. TCRdb's version of the immuneACCESS table is confined to in-frame rearrangements and falls short of the full clone set. An unresolved V gene accounts for under half of the shortfall where checked; the remainder is of unknown origin. Clone size and the V and J calls come from that table; the DNA yielded D and trimming. Within this sample are 85,000 to 100,000 clones, with approximately 90% of them counted one time only. 1.5% to 2% of the sample rests with the top ten.

This specimen belongs to a study of blood T cell repertoires in COVID-19 (TCRdb year 2020). For context, the study as a whole: Samples covering the acute and convalescent phases of COVID-19 were provided by collaborators in the United States, Italy and Spain. The material from the prospective study consisted of cDNA or gDNA derived from T cells, B-cell-depleted T cells, or PBMCs. Subjects who had been exposed to COVID-19, were actively infected with it, or had recovered from it provided the deeply sampled blood TCRbeta repertoires that made up the dataset. The repertoires were made available in a free public database intended to serve as a resource for research on the immune response to SARS-CoV-2. The samples were drawn from two sources: the first 160 participants of the ongoing ImmuneRACE study, and 1,000 to 1,500 subjects contributed by 6 global collaborators. Sample metadata almost always included a de-identified subject ID, COVID-19 status, age in years and sex. HLA class I and class II types, where available, came from metadata supplied by the sample provider rather than from assay-based typing. Broader findings and caveats from the paper: The quantity of clinical and demographic metadata differed by source and by participant and was supplied without curation.

Sequenced sample: peripheral blood. The rearranged segments are TRBV29-1 and TRBJ1-2; TRBD1 could be the D gene, as 6 bases match. The sequence came from a man aged 60-69 years with acute or convalescent COVID-19. The DNA reads TGCAGCGTGAGGGGGGGCTCCACTAACTATGGCTACACCTTC. Its protein reads: CSVRGGSTNYGYTF. The full variable domain, completed from the reference TRBV29-1 and TRBJ1-2 proteins outside the CDR3, reads SAVISQKPSRDICQRGTSLTIQCQVDSQVTMMFWYRQQPGQSLTLIATANQGSEATYESGFVIDKFPISRPNLTFSTLTVSNMSPEDSSIYLCSVRGGSTNYGYTFGSGTRLTVV.